Following are 19 T cell receptor beta chains from one sample sequenced in a study of OX40 agonist ivuxolimab in advanced cancers. Method: immunoSEQ multiplex PCR; TCRdb's copy keeps in-frame clones and lacks some. In the table there are 23,000 or so clones, approximately 78% of which are singletons. The source was CD4+ or CD8+ T cells sorted from blood, collected in a trial of the OX40 agonist ivuxolimab. These TCRs come from an adult with an advanced solid tumor such as melanoma, head and neck, liver or kidney cancer.

The chain uses TRBV30 and TRBJ1-6; D gene ambiguous. Trimming removed 3 bases at V and 0 bases at J, with 9 bases between. The CDR3 covers 15 residues. CDR1 and CDR2 from the germline V gene are GTSNPN and SVGIG (reference sequence). CDR3 sequence (DNA): TGTGCCTGGAGGGACGGGAACTCCTATAATTCACCCCTCCACTTT. Its translation: CAWRDGNSYNSPLHF.

J is TRBJ1-4 and V is TRBV19, with unresolved D. V was trimmed by 5 bases and J by 2 bases, leaving 9 bases between them. Per the germline V gene, CDR1 is LNHDA and CDR2 is SQIVND (reference sequence). CDR3 size: 14 residues. In DNA form, the CDR3 reads TGTGCCAGTAGTTGGAAAGGGACTAATGAAAAACTGTTTTTT. It is translated as CASSWKGTNEKLFF. The complete variable domain, with remaining parts taken from reference TRBV19 and TRBJ1-4, reads DGGITQSPKYLFRKEGQNVTLSCEQNLNHDAMYWYRQDPGQGLRLIYYSQIVNDFQKGDIAEGYSVSREKKESFPLTVTSAQKNPTAFYLCASSWKGTNEKLFFGSGTQLSVL.

The sample holds a few counts of this clone. CDR3 loop: CASSRGLRNQPQHF. CDR3 DNA sequence: TGTGCCAGCAGTAGGGGTCTTCGCAATCAGCCCCAGCATTTT. The chain combines TRBV11-2 with TRBJ1-5; perhaps TRBD1 as D (5 bases). The V and J ends lost 6 bases and 2 bases respectively, with 11 bases between them. In germline, CDR1 is SGHAT, CDR2 FQNNGV. The CDR3 extends over 14 amino acids.

This clone has only a few counts. The rearrangement uses TRBV5-1 and TRBJ1-4; 8 nucleotides agree with TRBD1. Trimming cost V 1 base and J 8 bases; bases outside gene matches: 4. Germline V lookup: CDR1 SGHRS, CDR2 YFSETQ. This CDR3 spans 14 amino acids. The chain's CDR3 is CASSLKQGGEKLFF. The CDR3 coding sequence is TGCGCCAGCAGCTTGAAACAGGGGGGGGAAAAACTGTTTTTT.

The chain is built from TRBV6-1 and TRBJ1-4; the match to TRBD1 covers 10 bases. The CDR3 is made up of 14 amino acids. With 5 bases clipped from V and 8 bases from J, the junction kept 5 bases outside the gene matches. Per the germline V gene, CDR1 is MNHNS and CDR2 is SASEGT. CDR3 nucleotide sequence: TGTGCCAGCAGTACAGGACAGGGGGGGGAAAAACTGTTTTTT. Protein product: CASSTGQGGEKLFF.

The chain carries TRBV9 and TRBJ2-7, with D perhaps matching TRBD1 or TRBD2 (5 bases each). This CDR3 spans 14 amino acids. V lost 0 bases, J lost 2 bases, and 9 bases lay in between. CDR1 is SGDLS, CDR2 YYNGEE, per germline. The CDR3 DNA follows: TGTGCCAGCAGCGTAGCTGAGGGACCCTACGAGCAGTACTTC. Translated, it gives CASSVAEGPYEQYF.

This clone turned up a few times. This chain connects TRBV2 to TRBJ2-1, with 13 bases matching TRBD2. V gave up 6 bases and J gave up 2 bases; unmatched junction bases: 13. This CDR3 comprises 19 residues. Germline CDR1 is SNHLY and CDR2 is FYNNEI. The CDR3 is CASRQLTSGRASPYNEQFF. In DNA form, the CDR3 reads TGTGCCAGCAGGCAGCTTACTAGCGGGAGGGCCAGCCCCTACAATGAGCAGTTCTTC.

This clone was recorded a few times. This rearrangement joins TRBV15 to TRBJ2-3, with a weak D call TRBD2 (6 bases). The V gene lost 3 bases and the J gene lost 1 base, with 14 bases spanning the gap. This CDR3 spans 16 amino acids. Germline V lookup: CDR1 LNHNV, CDR2 YYDKDF (reference sequence). CDR3 nucleotides: TGTGCCACCAGCAGGGAGGGAGTTCGCGGCACAGATACGCAGTATTTT. It codes for CATSREGVRGTDTQYF.

The CDR3 sequence: CASSLWGTGEAFF. The CDR3 coding sequence is TGTGCCAGCAGCTTGTGGGGGACCGGTGAAGCTTTCTTT. The rearrangement links TRBV11-2 to TRBJ1-1; D is perhaps TRBD1 (5 bases). The CDR3 sequence is 13 residues long. Trimming removed 3 bases from V and 7 bases from J, with 12 bases in between. Per germline, CDR1 SGHAT and CDR2 FQNNGV. Complete variable domain (other parts from reference TRBV11-2 and TRBJ1-1): EAGVAQSPRYKIIEKRQSVAFWCNPISGHATLYWYQQILGQGPKLLIQFQNNGVVDDSQLPKDRFSAERLKGVDSTLKIQPAKLEDSAVYLCASSLWGTGEAFFGQGTRLTVV.

V is TRBV19 and J is TRBJ2-2, with a tentative D call TRBD2 (6 bases). CDR3 length equals 14 residues. CDR1 and CDR2 (germline): LNHDA, SQIVND (reference sequence). Trimming stripped 7 bases from V and 1 base from J, with 10 bases between. The CDR3 reads CASKARGNTGELFF. CDR3 bases: TGTGCCAGTAAGGCGCGGGGGAACACCGGGGAGCTGTTTTTT.

V usage is TRBV28 and J usage is TRBJ1-2, with 11 bases lining up with TRBD1. Germline CDR1 reads MDHEN; CDR2 reads SYDVKM. Losses at the gene ends were 6 bases for V and 8 bases for J; bases not matched to a gene: 8. CDR3 length equals 14 residues. The CDR3 is CASRPGQGGKGYTF. CDR3 bases: TGTGCCAGCAGGCCGGGACAGGGGGGTAAAGGCTACACCTTC.

This chain links TRBV30 with TRBJ1-1; tentative D call: TRBD1 (5 bases). Trimming shortened V by 2 bases and J by 3 bases, and 10 bases separated the two germline ends. Germline CDR1 reads GTSNPN; CDR2 reads SVGIG (reference sequence). The CDR3 sequence is 13 residues long. CDR3 DNA: TGTGCCTGGAGTTCTATGGGGGACACTGAAGCTTTCTTT. Residues: CAWSSMGDTEAFF.

V is TRBV5-5 and J is TRBJ1-5; tentatively, D is TRBD1 (5 bases). This CDR3 is 14 amino acids long. CDR1 and CDR2 from the germline V gene are SGHKS and YYEKEE (reference sequence). V lost 3 bases and J 3 bases, leaving 10 bases between the germline ends. CDR3 sequence reads: CASSWWGTNQPQHF. In DNA form, the CDR3 reads TGTGCCAGCAGCTGGTGGGGGACCAATCAGCCCCAGCATTTT. Combining the CDR3 with reference TRBV5-5 and TRBJ1-5 gives the whole variable domain DAGVTQSPTHLIKTRGQQVTLRCSPISGHKSVSWYQQVLGQGPQFIFQYYEKEERGRGNFPDRFSARQFPNYSSELNVNALLLGDSALYLCASSWWGTNQPQHFGDGTRLSIL.

The chain couples TRBV5-6 to TRBJ2-5; D is unresolved. The CDR3 sequence is 14 residues long. The V end lost 3 bases, the J end lost 4 bases, and 13 bases lay between the germline ends. Germline values: CDR1 SGHDT, CDR2 YYEEEE. DNA of the CDR3: TGTGCCAGCAGCTCTACGAGGCAAGGAGAGACCCAGTACTTC. Translation gives CASSSTRQGETQYF.

The genes are TRBV28 and TRBJ2-5, with D maybe TRBD2 (5 bases). Germline CDR1 MDHEN, CDR2 SYDVKM. The CDR3 length is 14 residues. V lost 5 bases and J 5 bases, leaving 15 bases between the germline ends. CDR3 DNA: TGTGCCAGCAGTACTTCCGGGAAATGGGAGACCCAGTACTTC. Protein product: CASSTSGKWETQYF.

This clone was counted only a few times. The gene calls are TRBV6-1 and TRBJ2-7; 11 bases match TRBD2. Germline trimming cut 6 bases from V and 2 bases from J; bases unmatched to any gene: 3. The germline CDR1 and CDR2 sequences are MNHNS and SASEGT. The CDR3 sequence is 14 residues long. The CDR3 reads CASSRLAGPYEQYF. The CDR3 DNA reads TGTGCCAGCAGCCGACTAGCGGGGCCCTACGAGCAGTACTTC.

This clone was found once. The rearrangement joins TRBV13 to TRBJ2-3, with 11 bases matching TRBD2. Looked up from germline, CDR1 is PRHDT and CDR2 is FYEKMQ (reference sequence). The CDR3 runs to 15 residues. After removal of 5 bases from V and 5 bases from J, the junction contained 6 bases not matched to a gene. This CDR3 is CASSGGTSGEDTQYF. The CDR3 nucleotides are TGTGCCAGCAGCGGAGGGACTAGCGGAGAAGATACGCAGTATTTT. Supplemented by reference TRBV13 and TRBJ2-3, the full variable domain reads AAGVIQSPRHLIKEKRETATLKCYPIPRHDTVYWYQQGPGQDPQFLISFYEKMQSDKGSIPDRFSAQQFSDYHSELNMSSLELGDSALYFCASSGGTSGEDTQYFGPGTRLTVL.

This clone has a single count. The genes are TRBV28 and TRBJ2-3; D is unresolved. V was cut by 4 bases and J by 0 bases, with 14 bases left in between. Germline CDR1 is MDHEN and CDR2 is SYDVKM. The CDR3 contains 16 residues. The CDR3 nucleotides read TGTGCCAGCAGTTCGTTCGACGTCTCTAGCACAGATACGCAGTATTTT. Translated, it gives CASSSFDVSSTDTQYF.

The chain links TRBV18 to TRBJ2-7; 8 bases fit TRBD2. CDR1 is KGHSH and CDR2 is LQKENI in the germline V gene. This CDR3 contains 17 residues. J gave up 6 bases and V 2 bases, and 15 bases lay outside the gene matches. The CDR3 loop reads CASSPVSSYGRASEQYF. CDR3 nucleotide sequence: TGTGCCAGCTCACCAGTCTCCTCCTACGGGAGGGCCTCCGAGCAGTACTTC.